The present TCR beta chain was sequenced within a study of cytomegalovirus exposure and HLA in healthy donors. Study-wide background: The roughly 130 validation repertoires used the same platform as the roughly 670 first-cohort repertoires (as reported by a later analysis).

On this clone itself: The antigen is undetermined.

Sequenced by immunoSEQ multiplex PCR; TCRdb stores in-frame clones only, minus some. The sample includes around 60,000 clones, roughly 95% of them seen just once. The CDR3 has 13 amino acids. Germline assignment: CDR1 MNHNS and CDR2 SASEGT. The germline V and J ends were trimmed by 8 bases and 0 bases, with 10 bases remaining between them. General observations from the study: Reports credit the classifier with highly specific, highly sensitive diagnosis of cytomegalovirus status.

The sample was PBMCs. The J gene is TRBJ2-5, the V gene TRBV6-1; tentatively, D is TRBD1 (6 bases). This TCR came from a woman between 18 and 29 years old in good health and CMV-seronegative. DNA for the CDR3: TGTGCCAGCCCGACAGGAGACCAAGAGACCCAGTACTTC. Translating it yields CASPTGDQETQYF.